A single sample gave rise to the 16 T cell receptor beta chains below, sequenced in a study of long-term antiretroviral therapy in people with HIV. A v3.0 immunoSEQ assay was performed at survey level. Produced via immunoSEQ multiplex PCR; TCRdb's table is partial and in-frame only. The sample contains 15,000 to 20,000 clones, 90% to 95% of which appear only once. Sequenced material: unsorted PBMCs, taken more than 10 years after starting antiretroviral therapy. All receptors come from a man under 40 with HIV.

This chain's CDR3 is CASSHTGQGRGETQYF. The DNA for the CDR3 is TGTGCCAGCAGCCATACTGGCCAGGGTAGGGGGGAGACCCAGTACTTC. The chain has TRBV11-1 and TRBJ2-5; the D gene is possibly TRBD1 (6 bases). The CDR3 consists of 16 residues. From germline, CDR1 is SGHAT and CDR2 FQDESV (reference sequence). V gave up 5 bases and J gave up 5 bases, with 21 bases separating them.

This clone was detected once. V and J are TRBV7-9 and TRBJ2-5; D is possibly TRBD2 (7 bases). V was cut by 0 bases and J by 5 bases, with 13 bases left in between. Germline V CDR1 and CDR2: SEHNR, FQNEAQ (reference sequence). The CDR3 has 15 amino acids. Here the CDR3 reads CASSLAGGAWETQYF. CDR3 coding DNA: TGTGCCAGCAGCTTAGCAGGGGGGGCCTGGGAGACCCAGTACTTC.

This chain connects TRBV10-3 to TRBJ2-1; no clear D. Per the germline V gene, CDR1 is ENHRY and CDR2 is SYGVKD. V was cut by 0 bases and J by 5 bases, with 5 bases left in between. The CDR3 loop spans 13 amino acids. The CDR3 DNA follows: TGTGCCATCAGTGAGTCATTCGACAATGAGCAGTTCTTC. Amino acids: CAISESFDNEQFF.

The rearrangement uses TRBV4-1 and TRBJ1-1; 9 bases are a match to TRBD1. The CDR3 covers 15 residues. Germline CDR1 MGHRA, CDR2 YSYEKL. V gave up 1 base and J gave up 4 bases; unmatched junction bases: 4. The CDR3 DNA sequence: TGCGCCAGCAGCCAAGTTGGACAGGGGAGCACTGAAGCTTTCTTT. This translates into CASSQVGQGSTEAFF.

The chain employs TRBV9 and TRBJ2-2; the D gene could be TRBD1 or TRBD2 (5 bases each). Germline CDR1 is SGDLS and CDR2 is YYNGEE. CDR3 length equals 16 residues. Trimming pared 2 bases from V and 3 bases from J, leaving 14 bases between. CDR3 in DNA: TGTGCCAGCAGCGTCCCCCGGCAGGGAGACACCGGGGAGCTGTTTTTT. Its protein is CASSVPRQGDTGELFF.

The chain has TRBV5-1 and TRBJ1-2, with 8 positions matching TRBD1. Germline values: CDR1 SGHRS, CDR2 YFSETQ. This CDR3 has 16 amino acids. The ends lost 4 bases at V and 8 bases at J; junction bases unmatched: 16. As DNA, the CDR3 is TGCGCCAGCAGCCCACCCTCGGACAGGGCCGGGGTGGGCTACACCTTC. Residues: CASSPPSDRAGVGYTF. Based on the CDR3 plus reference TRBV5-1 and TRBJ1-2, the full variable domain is KAGVTQTPRYLIKTRGQQVTLSCSPISGHRSVSWYQQTPGQGLQFLFEYFSETQRNKGNFPGRFSGRQFSNSRSEMNVSTLELGDSALYLCASSPPSDRAGVGYTFGSGTRLTVV.

In DNA, the CDR3 is TGTGCCAGCAGCAAAGGGACAGCCCAAGAGACCCAGTACTTC. It codes for CASSKGTAQETQYF. The V call is TRBV21-1, the J call TRBJ2-5; the table names TRBD1, a call not compared with the DNA. TRBV21-1 is recorded as a pseudogene. The length of the CDR3 is 14 residues.

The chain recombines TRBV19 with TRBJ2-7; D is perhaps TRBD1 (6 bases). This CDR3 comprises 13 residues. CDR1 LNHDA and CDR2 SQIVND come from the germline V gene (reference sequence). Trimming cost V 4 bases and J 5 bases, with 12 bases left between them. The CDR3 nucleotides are TGTGCCAGTAGTAGAGCTACAGGGAACGAGCAGTACTTC. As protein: CASSRATGNEQYF.

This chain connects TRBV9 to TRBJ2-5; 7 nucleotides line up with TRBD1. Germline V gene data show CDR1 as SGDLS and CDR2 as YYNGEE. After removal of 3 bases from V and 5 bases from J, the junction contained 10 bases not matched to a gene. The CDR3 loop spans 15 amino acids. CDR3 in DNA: TGTGCCAGCAGCGGAAGGGGGCGCATAGACGAGACCCAGTACTTC. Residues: CASSGRGRIDETQYF.

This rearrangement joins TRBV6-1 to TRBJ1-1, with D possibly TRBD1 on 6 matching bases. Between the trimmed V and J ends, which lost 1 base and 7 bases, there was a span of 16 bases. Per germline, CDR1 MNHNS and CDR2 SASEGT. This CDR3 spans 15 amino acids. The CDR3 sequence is CASSEERTAYGEAFF. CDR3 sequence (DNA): TGTGCCAGCAGTGAAGAGAGGACAGCGTACGGTGAAGCTTTCTTT.

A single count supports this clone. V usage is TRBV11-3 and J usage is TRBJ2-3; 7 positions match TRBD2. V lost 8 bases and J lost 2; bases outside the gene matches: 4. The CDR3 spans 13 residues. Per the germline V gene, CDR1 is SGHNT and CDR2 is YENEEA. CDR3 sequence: CASSRGVTDTQYF. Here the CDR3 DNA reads TGTGCCAGCTCACGGGGGGTCACAGATACGCAGTATTTT.

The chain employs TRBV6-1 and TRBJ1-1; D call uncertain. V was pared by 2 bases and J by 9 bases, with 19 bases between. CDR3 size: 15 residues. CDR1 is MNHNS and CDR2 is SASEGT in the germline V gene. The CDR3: CASSEFSLERSKAFF. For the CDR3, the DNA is TGTGCCAGCAGTGAATTTTCCCTAGAGAGGTCGAAAGCTTTCTTT.

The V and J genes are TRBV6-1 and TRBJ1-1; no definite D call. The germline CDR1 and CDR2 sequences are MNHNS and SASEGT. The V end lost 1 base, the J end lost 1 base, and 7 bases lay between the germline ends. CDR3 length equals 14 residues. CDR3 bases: TGTGCCAGCAGTGAAGAAGTCCAGAACACTGAAGCTTTCTTT. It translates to CASSEEVQNTEAFF.

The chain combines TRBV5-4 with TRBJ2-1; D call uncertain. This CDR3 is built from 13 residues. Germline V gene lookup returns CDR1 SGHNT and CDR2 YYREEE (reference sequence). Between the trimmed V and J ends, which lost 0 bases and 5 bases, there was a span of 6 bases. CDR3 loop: CASSLAWDNEQFF. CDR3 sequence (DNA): TGTGCCAGCAGCTTGGCGTGGGACAATGAGCAGTTCTTC.

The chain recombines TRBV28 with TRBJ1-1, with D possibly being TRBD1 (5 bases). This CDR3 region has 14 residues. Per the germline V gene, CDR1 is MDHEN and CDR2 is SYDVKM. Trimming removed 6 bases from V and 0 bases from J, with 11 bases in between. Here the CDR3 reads CASRNTGLNTEAFF. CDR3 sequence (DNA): TGTGCCAGCAGGAACACAGGTTTGAACACTGAAGCTTTCTTT.

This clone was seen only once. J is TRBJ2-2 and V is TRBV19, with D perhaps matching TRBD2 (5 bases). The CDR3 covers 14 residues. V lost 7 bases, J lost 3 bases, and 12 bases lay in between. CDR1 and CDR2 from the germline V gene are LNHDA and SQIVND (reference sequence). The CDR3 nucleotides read TGTGCCAGTAACGAGGGATTTTACACCGGGGAGCTGTTTTTT. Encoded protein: CASNEGFYTGELFF. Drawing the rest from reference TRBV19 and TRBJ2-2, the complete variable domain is DGGITQSPKYLFRKEGQNVTLSCEQNLNHDAMYWYRQDPGQGLRLIYYSQIVNDFQKGDIAEGYSVSREKKESFPLTVTSAQKNPTAFYLCASNEGFYTGELFFGEGSRLTVL.